A selection of T cell receptor beta chains follows, all from one sample in a study of blood T cell repertoires in COVID-19. Generated by immunoSEQ multiplex PCR, the TCRdb table keeps only in-frame clones and is missing some. The top ten hold under 15% of the sample, which has 120,000 or so clones, approximately 84% seen once. The sample was peripheral blood. The receptors come from a woman aged 25-40 years who had recovered from COVID-19. Both conserved end residues are part of each CDR3. Each record gives: clone size, D gene, V gene, J gene, CDR3 DNA, CDR3 protein. The D gene is left open where the match is weak. Only some rows state a clone size, as once, few, many or a class for expanded clones.

size: -; D: -; V: TRBV27; J: TRBJ1-4; DNA: TGTGCCAGCAGTTTATCGAGGGTCCATGAAAAACTGTTTTTT; CDR3: CASSLSRVHEKLFF
size: -; D: TRBD2; V: TRBV11-2; J: TRBJ2-1; DNA: TGTGCCAGCAGCTCTCAAGCCGGGACTAGCGGGAGGGCCAACAATGAGCAGTTCTTC; CDR3: CASSSQAGTSGRANNEQFF
size: -; D: -; V: TRBV7-9; J: TRBJ2-7; DNA: TGTGCCAGCAGCTTGGGAGGAATTGGCTACGAGCAGTACTTC; CDR3: CASSLGGIGYEQYF
size: -; D: -; V: TRBV25-1; J: TRBJ1-1; DNA: TGTGCCAGCCTCAATTCGCGGCAGAGGACTGAAGCTTTCTTT; CDR3: CASLNSRQRTEAFF
size: once; D: -; V: TRBV7-9; J: TRBJ2-3; DNA: TGTGCCAGCAGCTTAATACAGGGAGTAGATACGCAGTATTTT; CDR3: CASSLIQGVDTQYF
size: -; D: TRBD2; V: TRBV13; J: TRBJ2-2; DNA: TGTGCCAGCAGCTTAATCGGGCTGACTAGCGGGAGGAACACCGGGGAGCTGTTTTTT; CDR3: CASSLIGLTSGRNTGELFF
size: few; D: -; V: TRBV7-9; J: TRBJ1-1; DNA: TGTGCCAGCAGCTTAGCGGTTTCCGGGAGCTTCCTCGTTGAAGCTTTCTTT; CDR3: CASSLAVSGSFLVEAFF
size: few; D: TRBD1; V: TRBV28; J: TRBJ1-5; DNA: TGTGCCAGCAGTTTAGACAGGGTCGGGAGTCAGCCCCAGCATTTT; CDR3: CASSLDRVGSQPQHF
size: -; D: -; V: TRBV19; J: TRBJ1-2; DNA: TGTGCCAGTAGTGCCACAGCCACTAACTATGGCTACACCTTC; CDR3: CASSATATNYGYTF
size: -; D: TRBD1; V: TRBV4-2; J: TRBJ2-7; DNA: TGTGCCAGCAGCCACCTCCGGGACAGGGCCTACGAGCAGTACTTC; CDR3: CASSHLRDRAYEQYF
size: -; D: -; V: TRBV5-8; J: TRBJ1-2; DNA: TGTGCCAGCAGTACAACAGGGTGGCAATACACCTTC; CDR3: CASSTTGWQYTF
size: -; D: TRBD1; V: TRBV7-9; J: TRBJ2-2; DNA: TGTGCCAGCAGCCGTGGGACAGTCAACACCGGGGAGCTGTTTTTT; CDR3: CASSRGTVNTGELFF
size: -; D: TRBD1; V: TRBV5-5; J: TRBJ1-2; DNA: TGTGCCAGCAGCTTGGACGTACAGGGGATGGGCTACACCTTC; CDR3: CASSLDVQGMGYTF
size: -; D: -; V: TRBV2; J: TRBJ2-7; DNA: TGTGCCAGCAGTGAACCGGGCGGGACAGATCACTCCTACGAGCAGTACTTC; CDR3: CASSEPGGTDHSYEQYF
size: -; D: TRBD1; V: TRBV6-5; J: TRBJ1-6; DNA: TGTGCCAGCGATGGACAGGGGGCATATGGTTCACCCCTCCACTTT; CDR3: CASDGQGAYGSPLHF
size: -; D: TRBD2; V: TRBV9; J: TRBJ2-1; DNA: TGTGCCAGCAGCGTAGGTGCGGGACTAGCGGCCTGGGGTAGTGAGCAGTTCTTC; CDR3: CASSVGAGLAAWGSEQFF
size: -; D: TRBD1; V: TRBV4-2; J: TRBJ1-1; DNA: TGTGCCAGCAGCTGGACAGGGCTGGAAAAAAACACTGAAGCTTTCTTT; CDR3: CASSWTGLEKNTEAFF
size: -; D: TRBD2; V: TRBV5-4; J: TRBJ2-7; DNA: TGTGCCAGCAGCCCCGGAAGCGGGGGGACCTACGAGCAGTACTTC; CDR3: CASSPGSGGTYEQYF
size: -; D: -; V: TRBV28; J: TRBJ2-7; DNA: TGTGCCAGCAGGGCCCCCTTCGACCGGAGCGAGCAGTACTTC; CDR3: CASRAPFDRSEQYF
size: -; D: -; V: TRBV19; J: TRBJ2-7; DNA: TGTGCCAGTAGTGCCCGGGAGATCAACGAGCAGTACTTC; CDR3: CASSAREINEQYF
size: -; D: TRBD1; V: TRBV28; J: TRBJ1-2; DNA: TGTGCCAGCACTGAACAGGGGACTGGCTACACCTTC; CDR3: CASTEQGTGYTF
size: -; D: -; V: TRBV29-1; J: TRBJ1-5; DNA: TGCAGCGTTGCCAGGGCAAGCAATCAGCCCCAGCATTTT; CDR3: CSVARASNQPQHF
size: -; D: -; V: TRBV11-2; J: TRBJ1-1; DNA: TGTGCCAGCAGCTTAGCCCTTCCCGGGACTGAAGCTTTCTTT; CDR3: CASSLALPGTEAFF
size: -; D: -; V: TRBV27; J: TRBJ2-1; DNA: TGTGCCAGCAGTTTGACCGGAGGTGGAAGGTTCGAGCAGTTCTTC; CDR3: CASSLTGGGRFEQFF